These T cell receptor beta chains were read from a single sample in a study of graft-versus-host responses after intestinal transplantation. Some clones are missing from TCRdb's copy, which holds only in-frame ones; the method was immunoSEQ multiplex PCR. The profile shows some 40,000 clones, 75% to 90% of them singletons. This specimen consisted of ileum tissue, obtained 200 to 210 days after intestinal transplant. Every receptor here comes from a human patient who received an intestinal transplant, so some T cells may come from the graft donor. CDR3s include the opening cysteine and the closing phenylalanine or tryptophan. A D gene is named only where the DNA matches it firmly. Not all rows give a size; the values are once, few, many and, for expanded clones, a class.

.	TRBV5-1	.	TRBJ1-1	TGCGCCAGCAGCTTGGTAGACTTTGGTTCTGAAGCTTTCTTT	CASSLVDFGSEAFF
TRBD1	TRBV19	.	TRBJ2-1	TGTGCCAGTAGCAAAATCTCGGCAGGGGGCGAGGGTGTTATGTTCTTC	CASSKISAGGEGVMFF
.	TRBV7-8	once	TRBJ1-1	TGTGCCAGCAGCGCAAGCCAGCGGAGGGCTTTCTTT	CASSASQRRAFF
.	TRBV19	.	TRBJ2-2	TGTGCCAGTAGTATTTGGGGGGACGGGGAGCTGTTTTTT	CASSIWGDGELFF
TRBD1	TRBV5-4	.	TRBJ2-1	TGTGCCAGCAGTTTCGGACAGGGAGGCAATGAGCAGTTCTTC	CASSFGQGGNEQFF
TRBD2	TRBV27	.	TRBJ2-3	TGTGCCAGCAGTTCCGCCCTAGCGGGAGGTACAGATACGCAGTATTTT	CASSSALAGGTDTQYF
TRBD2	TRBV4-1	.	TRBJ2-7	TGCGCCAGCGGCTCGGGACTAGCGAAGTACGAGCAGTACTTC	CASGSGLAKYEQYF
.	TRBV2	.	TRBJ2-1	TGTGCCAGCCTAGGCCGGGACTCCCGATATAGCTCCTACAATGAGCAGTTCTTC	CASLGRDSRYSSYNEQFF
TRBD1	TRBV5-1	.	TRBJ1-1	TGCGCCAGCAGCTTACAGGGGTTGGCCACTGAAGCTTTCTTT	CASSLQGLATEAFF
.	TRBV6-6	few	TRBJ2-5	TGTGCCAGCAGTTACCAAGAGACCCAGTACTTC	CASSYQETQYF
.	TRBV6-1	.	TRBJ1-4	TGTGCCAGCAGTGAAGCGAGACAGGTTGCCACTAATGAAAAACTGTTTTTT	CASSEARQVATNEKLFF
.	TRBV7-3	.	TRBJ1-1	TGTGCCAGCAGCTTAGTGGGGATTACTGAAGCTTTCTTT	CASSLVGITEAFF
.	TRBV5-1	.	TRBJ2-7	TGCGCCAGCAGCCCGGGTTGGGGGCAGGGGAAAGAGAAGCAGTACTTC	CASSPGWGQGKEKQYF
.	TRBV7-9	.	TRBJ2-3	TGTGCCAGCAGCTTAGCGTCGGGAAATACGCAGTATTTT	CASSLASGNTQYF
.	TRBV6-6	.	TRBJ2-7	TGTGCCAGCAGTTACTCAAACTCCTACGAGCAGTACTTC	CASSYSNSYEQYF
TRBD1	TRBV27	.	TRBJ1-2	TGTGCCAGTAAACGCGGGACAGGGGGCGCAGCCTATGGCTACACCTTC	CASKRGTGGAAYGYTF
.	TRBV28	.	TRBJ1-4	TGTGCCAGCAGTTTACTGGGTAATGAAAAACTGTTTTTT	CASSLLGNEKLFF
.	TRBV5-1	.	TRBJ2-7	TGCGCCAGCAGCCCTATCGGCTACGAGCAGTACTTC	CASSPIGYEQYF
.	TRBV2	few	TRBJ1-2	TGTGCCAGCAGTGACCGATTCTATGGCTACACCTTC	CASSDRFYGYTF
.	TRBV27	once	TRBJ2-7	TGTGCCAGCAGTTATATCCACGAGCAGTACTTC	CASSYIHEQYF
TRBD1	TRBV18	.	TRBJ2-1	TGTGCCAGCTCACCAACAGGGGTGCCGGAGCAGTTCTTC	CASSPTGVPEQFF
TRBD1	TRBV27	.	TRBJ2-7	TGTGCCAGCAGTTCGGGGACAGGGTACTACGAGCAGTACTTC	CASSSGTGYYEQYF
TRBD1	TRBV15	.	TRBJ2-7	TGTGCCACCAGCGTAGGACAGGGATCCAACGAGCAGTACTTC	CATSVGQGSNEQYF
.	TRBV5-1	.	TRBJ1-1	TGCGCCAGCAGCTTGTCCGGGGGCAACACTGAAGCTTTCTTT	CASSLSGGNTEAFF
.	TRBV7-8	.	TRBJ1-2	TGTGCCAGCAGCTTAGACCCCGCAGTCGGCTATGGCTACACCTTC	CASSLDPAVGYGYTF
.	TRBV27	.	TRBJ2-2	TGTGCCAGCAGTTTGACAGAGGGGAACACCGGGGAGCTGTTTTTT	CASSLTEGNTGELFF
TRBD1	TRBV19	.	TRBJ2-7	TGTGCCAGTAGTATAACCGGGACAGGGGCCGAGCAGTACTTC	CASSITGTGAEQYF
TRBD1	TRBV6-1	.	TRBJ1-1	TGTGCCAGCAGGACAGGGTTAGGGACTGAAGCTTTCTTT	CASRTGLGTEAFF
TRBD1	TRBV27	.	TRBJ2-3	TGTGCCAGCAGTTTATTCGGGACAGCGAGCACAGATACGCAGTATTTT	CASSLFGTASTDTQYF
.	TRBV14	.	TRBJ2-1	TGTGCCAGCAGCCAAGATCCCTTCTTAGCGGATTACAATGAGCAGTTCTTC	CASSQDPFLADYNEQFF
.	TRBV23-1	.	TRBJ2-4	TGCGCCAGCATAAGGGGCAAAAACATTCAGTACTTC	CASIRGKNIQYF
.	TRBV25-1	.	TRBJ1-2	TGTGCCAGCAGGGACAGTTGGGGCTACACCTTC	CASRDSWGYTF
.	TRBV28	.	TRBJ2-7	TGTGCCAGCAGTCGGGACATCTTCGAGCAGTACTTC	CASSRDIFEQYF
.	TRBV5-1	.	TRBJ1-1	TGCGCCAGCCATGGACAGCTGAACACTGAAGCTTTCTTT	CASHGQLNTEAFF
.	TRBV4-2	.	TRBJ2-7	TGTGCCAGCAGCCACCCGGGGGCCGTGGACGAGCAGTACTTC	CASSHPGAVDEQYF
TRBD1	TRBV11-2	.	TRBJ2-1	TGTGCCAGCAGCTTGCACCGACAGGGCATAGGCTACAATGAGCAGTTCTTC	CASSLHRQGIGYNEQFF
TRBD1	TRBV7-3	.	TRBJ2-7	TGTGCCAGCAGCCCGGTACCAGACAGGGGCCACGGATACGAGCAGTACTTC	CASSPVPDRGHGYEQYF
.	TRBV28	.	TRBJ2-7	TGTGCCAGCACCTCAGGGGGGTATGACGAGCAGTACTTC	CASTSGGYDEQYF
.	TRBV7-9	.	TRBJ1-4	TGTGCCAGCAGCTTAGTCAGTAATGAAAAACTGTTTTTT	CASSLVSNEKLFF
TRBD2	TRBV11-3	.	TRBJ2-1	TGTGCCAGCAGCTCCGGGACTAGCGGGAGGACCCATAGCTCCTACAATGAGCAGTTCTTC	CASSSGTSGRTHSSYNEQFF
TRBD1	TRBV13	.	TRBJ2-1	TGTGCCAGCAGCTCGACAGGGGTAAGCTACTACAATGAGCAGTTCTTC	CASSSTGVSYYNEQFF
TRBD1	TRBV4-2	.	TRBJ2-7	TGTGCCAGCAGCCAACGCGAGACAGGGCACTACGAGCAGTACTTC	CASSQRETGHYEQYF
.	TRBV7-9	.	TRBJ1-2	TGTGCCAGCAGCTCCGCAAGGAGGCCGACTCCACGGGATGGCTACACCTTC	CASSSARRPTPRDGYTF
.	TRBV28	.	TRBJ1-4	TGTGCCAGCAGCTCCACCTTGTGGGGGGTGCGGGAAAAACTGTTTTTT	CASSSTLWGVREKLFF
TRBD1	TRBV28	once	TRBJ2-2	TGTGCCAGCAGTTTTGACAGGGGAGCCGGGGAGCTGTTTTTT	CASSFDRGAGELFF
.	TRBV7-8	.	TRBJ2-5	TGTGCCAGCAGTTTCGGACAGCTTCAAGAGACCCAGTACTTC	CASSFGQLQETQYF
.	TRBV15	.	TRBJ2-7	TGTGCCACCAAGAGAACAGGGAGCTCCTACGAGCAGTACTTC	CATKRTGSSYEQYF
.	TRBV2	.	TRBJ2-7	TGTGCCAGCAGTGAAGAAGGGACTGGCTCCTACGAGCAGTACTTC	CASSEEGTGSYEQYF
TRBD2	TRBV10-3	.	TRBJ2-7	TGTGCCATCTCACCTCTAAGTAGCGGGAGGGTCTACGAGCAGTACTTC	CAISPLSSGRVYEQYF
.	TRBV2	once	TRBJ2-3	TGTGCCAGCAGTGAAGAGGGCACAGATACGCAGTATTTT	CASSEEGTDTQYF
TRBD1	TRBV5-1	.	TRBJ1-6	TGCGCCAGCAGCTTAACAACCGGGACAGGGGTTAATTCACCCCTCCACTTT	CASSLTTGTGVNSPLHF
.	TRBV6-6	.	TRBJ2-2	TGTGCCAGCCTCTACGGTACAGGGAGCCCCGGGGAGCTGTTTTTT	CASLYGTGSPGELFF
.	TRBV5-4	.	TRBJ2-7	TGTGCCAGCAGCTTGGCCGACAGGCGTGAGCAGTACTTC	CASSLADRREQYF
.	TRBV5-1	.	TRBJ2-7	TGCGCCAGCAGCTTGTATCGGGACGGACCCTACGAGCAGTACTTC	CASSLYRDGPYEQYF
TRBD1	TRBV5-6	.	TRBJ2-5	TGTGCCAGCAGCCGACAGGGTCCAGAGACCCAGTACTTC	CASSRQGPETQYF
TRBD1	TRBV9	.	TRBJ1-6	TGTGCCAGCAGCGTTTCGGGACAGGGATTTGGTTCACCCCTCCACTTT	CASSVSGQGFGSPLHF
.	TRBV28	.	TRBJ2-1	TGTGCCAGCAGTTTTTCGGGAGTTAACTTATACAATGAGCAGTTCTTC	CASSFSGVNLYNEQFF